These 31 T cell receptor beta chains came from one sample sequenced in a study of beta chain features in type 1 diabetes. General study points: The study found moderately but significantly shorter TCRB CDR3s in all four CD4+ subsets of Type 1 diabetes patients.

Expressed TCRB transcripts were sequenced, since all the RNA that had been isolated was reverse transcribed. The table came from immunoSEQ multiplex PCR; TCRdb's copy has only in-frame clones and leaves some out. The data hold more than 200,000 clones, with approximately 16% observed a single time. These receptors are not linked to any known antigen. The sequencing input was naive CD4+ T cells from blood. The origin of the receptors is a man aged 25 to 40 with type 1 diabetes.

The rearrangement links TRBV10-3 to TRBJ2-7, with a tentative D call TRBD2 (5 bases). Trimming removed 6 bases at V and 3 bases at J, with 12 bases between. Germline CDR1 is ENHRY and CDR2 is SYGVKD. The CDR3 covers 13 residues. The CDR3 DNA is TGTGCCATCAGAGCGGTCTTGGGCTACGAGCAGTACTTC. This translates into CAIRAVLGYEQYF.

CDR3 coding DNA: TGTGCCTGGAGGGCTAGCGTCACCGGGGAGCTGTTTTTT. It yields the protein CAWRASVTGELFF. The V and J genes are TRBV30 and TRBJ2-2; D might be TRBD2 (6 bases). This CDR3 has 13 residues. CDR1 and CDR2 (germline): GTSNPN, SVGIG (reference sequence). V was trimmed by 3 bases and J by 4 bases, leaving 9 bases between them.

This clone has more than one count but fewer than ten. The chain has TRBV20-1 and TRBJ2-3; no firm D call. CDR1 is DFQATT and CDR2 is SNEGSKA in the germline V gene (reference sequence). This CDR3 has 11 amino acids. Trimming stripped 5 bases from V and 2 bases from J, with 5 bases between. CDR3 loop: CSAHYTDTQYF. The CDR3 region has the DNA TGCAGTGCTCATTACACAGATACGCAGTATTTT.

The V call is TRBV14, the J call TRBJ2-1, with D perhaps TRBD2 (6 bases). The V end lost 0 bases, the J end lost 10 bases, and 16 bases lay between the germline ends. Germline V CDR1 and CDR2: SGHDN, FVKESK. The CDR3 loop spans 15 amino acids. The CDR3 DNA reads TGTGCCAGCAGCCAAGAACCGGGGGTACTTCGAGAGCAGTTCTTC. Protein: CASSQEPGVLREQFF. The complete variable domain, with remaining parts taken from reference TRBV14 and TRBJ2-1, reads EAGVTQFPSHSVIEKGQTVTLRCDPISGHDNLYWYRRVMGKEIKFLLHFVKESKQDESGMPNNRFLAERTGGTYSTLKVQPAELEDSGVYFCASSQEPGVLREQFFGPGTRLTVL.

As DNA, the CDR3 is TGCGCCAGCAGCTTGGAACTCCCAGATACGCAGTATTTT. This sequence encodes CASSLELPDTQYF. J is TRBJ2-3 and V is TRBV5-1; D unclear. Germline V gives CDR1 SGHRS, CDR2 YFSETQ. Deletions cut 0 bases from V and 4 bases from J, with 6 bases between. The CDR3 consists of 13 residues.

This clone has more than one count but fewer than ten. The gene calls are TRBV4-1 and TRBJ2-5; 9 bases align to TRBD1. Per germline, CDR1 MGHRA and CDR2 YSYEKL. With 4 bases clipped from V and 5 bases from J, the junction kept 11 bases outside the gene matches. The length of the CDR3 is 16 residues. In DNA form, the CDR3 reads TGCGCCAGCAGCCCAGTTGACGACAGGGGGGGGGAGACCCAGTACTTC. Translated: CASSPVDDRGGETQYF.

J is TRBJ2-7 and V is TRBV27, with TRBD1 matching 9 bases. This CDR3 has 15 residues. Germline CDR1 and CDR2: MNHEY and SMNVEV (reference sequence). V was clipped by 6 bases and J by 4 bases; unmatched bases: 10. In nucleotides, the CDR3 is TGTGCCAGCAGCCGTTCCGGGACAGGGTCTTACGAGCAGTACTTC. It codes for CASSRSGTGSYEQYF.

This clone appeared a few times. J is TRBJ2-1 and V is TRBV5-1; D gene uncertain. The germline V gene has CDR1 SGHRS and CDR2 YFSETQ. V was cut by 0 bases and J by 5 bases, with 6 bases left in between. The CDR3 totals 13 residues. The CDR3 sequence: CASSLASDNEQFF. The DNA for the CDR3 is TGCGCCAGCAGCTTGGCCTCGGACAATGAGCAGTTCTTC.

The chain is built from TRBV25-1 and TRBJ2-1; weak D call: TRBD1 (5 bases). Trimming removed 6 bases from V and 5 bases from J, with 8 bases in between. CDR1 is MGHDK and CDR2 is SYGVNS in the germline V gene. CDR3 length: 12 residues. The CDR3 sequence: CASSRQNNEQFF. CDR3 bases: TGTGCCAGCAGCCGACAGAACAATGAGCAGTTCTTC.

The rearrangement joins TRBV30 to TRBJ2-3, with D possibly TRBD1 on 6 matching bases. The V end lost 0 bases, the J end lost 13 bases, and 17 bases lay between the germline ends. The germline V gene has CDR1 GTSNPN and CDR2 SVGIG (reference sequence). This CDR3 comprises 13 residues. CDR3 sequence reads: CAWSVQGSPAKYF. The DNA for the CDR3 is TGTGCCTGGAGTGTACAGGGCAGCCCGGCTAAGTATTTT.

In this sample, this clone turned up a few times. Other DNA sequences from this sample encode an identical CDR3 as well. This chain connects TRBV15 to TRBJ2-3; D is unresolved. This CDR3 has 12 amino acids. V lost 1 base, J lost 2 bases, and 1 base lay in between. Germline V gene lookup returns CDR1 LNHNV and CDR2 YYDKDF (reference sequence). CDR3 nucleotides: TGTGCCACCAGCAGAGCCACAGATACGCAGTATTTT. Residues: CATSRATDTQYF.

The chain employs TRBV18 and TRBJ2-1, with TRBD2 identical over 10 bases. Germline V gene lookup returns CDR1 KGHSH and CDR2 LQKENI. The CDR3 consists of 15 residues. V dropped 3 bases and J dropped 3; count of bases not matched to a gene: 2. The chain's CDR3 is CASSPLAGDYNEQFF. DNA of the CDR3: TGTGCCAGCTCACCCCTAGCGGGAGACTACAATGAGCAGTTCTTC.

The chain is built from TRBV15 and TRBJ1-5, with D possibly being TRBD1 (5 bases). CDR3 length: 15 amino acids. Trimming left V 5 bases short and J 4 bases short, with 15 bases between. CDR1 is LNHNV, CDR2 YYDKDF, per germline (reference sequence). Here the CDR3 DNA reads TGTGCCACCAGCCCCCGCAGGGTAGGTAATCAGCCCCAGCATTTT. The encoded protein is CATSPRRVGNQPQHF.

There are a few counts of this clone. The chain uses TRBV19 and TRBJ2-1; TRBD2 agrees at 8 bases. V lost 5 bases to trimming and J lost 4 bases; unmatched junction nucleotides: 7. The germline CDR1 and CDR2 sequences are LNHDA and SQIVND (reference sequence). This CDR3 region has 15 residues. CDR3 coding DNA: TGTGCCAGTAGTTCGGCACTAGCGGTTTACAATGAGCAGTTCTTC. This encodes CASSSALAVYNEQFF. The full variable domain, rest sourced from reference TRBV19 and TRBJ2-1, is DGGITQSPKYLFRKEGQNVTLSCEQNLNHDAMYWYRQDPGQGLRLIYYSQIVNDFQKGDIAEGYSVSREKKESFPLTVTSAQKNPTAFYLCASSSALAVYNEQFFGPGTRLTVL.

This clone was detected only a few times. J is TRBJ2-3 and V is TRBV4-1; 7 bases agree with TRBD2. V shed 4 bases and J 4 bases; nucleotides not matched to a gene: 14. CDR1 and CDR2 from the germline V gene are MGHRA and YSYEKL. This CDR3 is 17 amino acids long. CDR3: CASSPSPYRRESDTQYF. CDR3 in DNA: TGCGCCAGCAGCCCATCCCCTTACAGGCGGGAGTCAGATACGCAGTATTTT.

This clone was seen more than once but under ten times. The rearrangement links TRBV9 to TRBJ1-5; D is perhaps TRBD1 (6 bases). Germline V gives CDR1 SGDLS, CDR2 YYNGEE. V was clipped by 1 base and J by 4 bases, with 9 bases between them. The CDR3 totals 14 residues. The CDR3 DNA sequence: TGTGCCAGCAGCGTAATGGGGGCAAATCAGCCCCAGCATTTT. Translating gives CASSVMGANQPQHF.

This chain connects TRBV6-1 to TRBJ1-1; D gene ambiguous. Trimming pared 7 bases from V and 1 base from J, leaving 4 bases between. Germline-derived CDR1 and CDR2 are MNHNS and SASEGT. The CDR3 contains 11 residues. CDR3 bases: TGTGCCAGCACTGCGAACACTGAAGCTTTCTTT. Amino acid sequence: CASTANTEAFF.

This clone was seen a single time. The chain recombines TRBV6-5 with TRBJ2-5; D is undetermined. V gave up 6 bases and J gave up 5 bases, with 7 bases separating them. Germline V gene data show CDR1 as MNHEY and CDR2 as SVGAGI. This CDR3 region has 11 residues. The CDR3 reads CASRSWETQYF. CDR3 bases: TGTGCCAGCAGGTCTTGGGAGACCCAGTACTTC.

This clone has more than one count but fewer than ten. The chain recombines TRBV27 with TRBJ1-2; a weak D match, TRBD1 (5 bases). The germline V gene has CDR1 MNHEY and CDR2 SMNVEV (reference sequence). CDR3 length equals 13 residues. V dropped 7 bases and J dropped 8 bases, with 17 bases sitting between them. CDR3 DNA: TGTGCCAGCAAAGGGGATGGACGGAGGGGCTACACCTTC. Translation gives CASKGDGRRGYTF.

This clone was recorded a few times. The chain carries TRBV25-1 and TRBJ2-5; TRBD2 aligns across 13 bases. The germline gives CDR1 MGHDK, CDR2 SYGVNS. The CDR3 totals 17 residues. After removal of 3 bases from V and 5 bases from J, the junction contained 9 bases not matched to a gene. CDR3: CASSEGGLAGASETQYF. In DNA, the CDR3 is TGTGCCAGCAGTGAGGGTGGACTAGCGGGAGCCTCGGAGACCCAGTACTTC.

The chain uses TRBV11-2 and TRBJ2-3; no definite D call. This CDR3 contains 11 residues. Germline V gene lookup returns CDR1 SGHAT and CDR2 FQNNGV. The germline V and J ends were trimmed by 2 bases and 6 bases, with 3 bases remaining between them. In DNA form, the CDR3 reads TGTGCCAGCAGCTTACCCGATACGCAGTATTTT. It encodes CASSLPDTQYF.

This sequence joins TRBV30 and TRBJ2-7; D not certain. V was pared by 7 bases and J by 6 bases, with 13 bases between. Germline V gene lookup returns CDR1 GTSNPN and CDR2 SVGIG (reference sequence). This CDR3 has 11 amino acids. The CDR3: CAFSSDGEQYF. For the CDR3, the DNA is TGTGCCTTTTCAAGCGACGGCGAGCAGTACTTC.

This clone was counted only a few times. The genes are TRBV9 and TRBJ2-5, with TRBD1 matching over 7 bases. This CDR3 spans 13 amino acids. Germline V CDR1 and CDR2: SGDLS, YYNGEE. V lost 3 bases and J lost 7; bases outside the gene matches: 6. CDR3 sequence reads: CASSEGAVGTQYF. In DNA form, the CDR3 reads TGTGCCAGCAGCGAGGGGGCCGTGGGGACCCAGTACTTC.

This chain uses TRBV4-2 with TRBJ2-5, with TRBD1 matching over 8 bases. V lost 1 base, J lost 5 bases, and 12 bases stayed unmatched. Germline CDR1 is LGHNA and CDR2 is YNFKEQ. This CDR3 is built from 17 residues. CDR3 coding DNA: TGTGCCAGCAGCCAAGGACAGGGGACTTCCTCGGGCGAGACCCAGTACTTC. It yields the protein CASSQGQGTSSGETQYF.

This chain links TRBV9 with TRBJ2-1; no reliable D call. Trimming removed 1 base at V and 7 bases at J, with 15 bases between. Germline V lookup: CDR1 SGDLS, CDR2 YYNGEE. The CDR3 is 15 amino acids. DNA for the CDR3: TGTGCCAGCAGCGTAATGGGCGAAGGCAGGAATGAGCAGTTCTTC. Translation: CASSVMGEGRNEQFF.

This clone was observed a handful of times. J is TRBJ1-2 and V is TRBV2, with a tentative D call TRBD1 (6 bases). The CDR3 length is 14 residues. V was cut by 3 bases and J by 6 bases, with 14 bases left in between. CDR1 and CDR2 (germline): SNHLY, FYNNEI. Written as DNA, the CDR3 is TGTGCCAGCAGTGACAGGGGACAAATAAATGGCTACACCTTC. It translates to CASSDRGQINGYTF.

This clone turned up a few times. This rearrangement joins TRBV29-1 to TRBJ2-3, with unresolved D. Trimming stripped 3 bases from V and 1 base from J, with 11 bases between. The CDR3 runs to 14 residues. From germline, CDR1 is SQVTM and CDR2 ANQGSEA. The CDR3 DNA reads TGCAGCGTTGATCGAGTTTTCGGCACAGATACGCAGTATTTT. It specifies CSVDRVFGTDTQYF.

This clone has more than one count but fewer than ten. The chain has TRBV7-9 and TRBJ2-5; 10 bases match TRBD1. V gave up 4 bases and J gave up 4 bases; unmatched junction bases: 3. The CDR3 runs 14 residues. Germline lookup yields CDR1 SEHNR and CDR2 FQNEAQ (reference sequence). CDR3 region: CASSSGQGIETQYF. CDR3 bases: TGTGCCAGCAGCTCGGGACAGGGGATAGAGACCCAGTACTTC.

The V and J genes are TRBV27 and TRBJ2-2; 11 bases are a match to TRBD2. Germline trimming cut 2 bases from V and 1 base from J; bases unmatched to any gene: 6. The CDR3 covers 18 residues. Looked up from germline, CDR1 is MNHEY and CDR2 is SMNVEV (reference sequence). The CDR3 region is CASSLRLAGGLNTGELFF. In DNA, the CDR3 is TGTGCCAGCAGTTTAAGGCTAGCGGGAGGATTGAACACCGGGGAGCTGTTTTTT.

The rearrangement joins TRBV2 to TRBJ1-1; no firm D call. The CDR3 has 12 residues. Germline lookup yields CDR1 SNHLY and CDR2 FYNNEI. V lost 6 bases and J 1 base, leaving 6 bases between the germline ends. The CDR3, as DNA: TGTGCCAGCAGGGGGTGGAACACTGAAGCTTTCTTT. It specifies CASRGWNTEAFF.

The chain couples TRBV7-2 to TRBJ2-1, with 7 bases identical to TRBD1. The CDR3 spans 14 residues. Germline V gene sequence: CDR1 SGHTA, CDR2 FQGNSA. Losses at the gene ends were 7 bases for V and 6 bases for J; bases not matched to a gene: 9. The CDR3 region is CASTATGISNEQFF. DNA for the CDR3: TGTGCCAGCACCGCGACAGGGATCTCCAATGAGCAGTTCTTC.